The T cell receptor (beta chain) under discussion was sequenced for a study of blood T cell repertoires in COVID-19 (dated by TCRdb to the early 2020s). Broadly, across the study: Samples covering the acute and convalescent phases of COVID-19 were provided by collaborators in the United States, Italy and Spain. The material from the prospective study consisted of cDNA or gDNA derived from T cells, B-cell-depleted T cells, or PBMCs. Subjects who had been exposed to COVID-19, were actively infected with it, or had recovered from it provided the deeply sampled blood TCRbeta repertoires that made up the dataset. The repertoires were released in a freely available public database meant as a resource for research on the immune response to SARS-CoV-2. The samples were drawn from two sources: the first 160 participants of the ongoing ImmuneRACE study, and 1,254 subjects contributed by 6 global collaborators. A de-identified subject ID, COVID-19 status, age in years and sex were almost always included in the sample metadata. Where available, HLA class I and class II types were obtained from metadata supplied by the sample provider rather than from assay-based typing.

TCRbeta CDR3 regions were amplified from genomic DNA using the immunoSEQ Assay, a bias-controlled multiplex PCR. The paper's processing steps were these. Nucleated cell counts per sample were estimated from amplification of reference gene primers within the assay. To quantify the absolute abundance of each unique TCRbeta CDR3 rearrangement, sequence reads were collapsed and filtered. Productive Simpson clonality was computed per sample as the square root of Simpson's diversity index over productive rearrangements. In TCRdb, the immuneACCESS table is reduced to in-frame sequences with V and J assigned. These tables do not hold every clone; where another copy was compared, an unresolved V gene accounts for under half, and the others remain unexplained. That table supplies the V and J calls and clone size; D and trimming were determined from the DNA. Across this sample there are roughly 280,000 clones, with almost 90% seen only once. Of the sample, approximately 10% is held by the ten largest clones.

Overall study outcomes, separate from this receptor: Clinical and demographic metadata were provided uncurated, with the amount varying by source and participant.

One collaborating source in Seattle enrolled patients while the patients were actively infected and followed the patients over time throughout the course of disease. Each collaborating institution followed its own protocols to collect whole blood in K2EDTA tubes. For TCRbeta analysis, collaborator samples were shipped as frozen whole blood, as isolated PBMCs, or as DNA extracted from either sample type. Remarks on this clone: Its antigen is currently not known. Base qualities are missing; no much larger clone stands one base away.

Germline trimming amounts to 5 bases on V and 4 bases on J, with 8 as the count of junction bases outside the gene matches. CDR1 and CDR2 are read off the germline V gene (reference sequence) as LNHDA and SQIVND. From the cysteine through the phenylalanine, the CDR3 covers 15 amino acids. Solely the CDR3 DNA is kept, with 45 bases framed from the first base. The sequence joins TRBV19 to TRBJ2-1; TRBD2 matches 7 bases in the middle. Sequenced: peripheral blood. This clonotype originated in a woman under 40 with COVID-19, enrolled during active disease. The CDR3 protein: CASSPGGRIYNEQFF. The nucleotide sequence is TGTGCCAGTAGTCCGGGAGGCCGAATATACAATGAGCAGTTCTTC.